The entry below describes one TCR beta chain. No antigen is known for it. Every participating donor gave one draw, a heparinised blood sample averaging about 120 mL. Each of the CD4+ naive, central memory, regulatory and stem cell-like memory populations was sorted via CD45RO/CCR7/CD25/CD127/CD95/CD27. cDNA synthesis used the whole RNA isolate, giving expressed TCRB sequences. The table came from immunoSEQ multiplex PCR; TCRdb's copy has only in-frame clones and leaves some out. The data hold about 650,000 clones, with around 11% observed a single time. This CDR3 is 13 amino acids long. Per germline, CDR1 ENHRY and CDR2 SYGVKD. Trimming took 10 bases from V and 2 from J, leaving 12 bases between them. The data derive from a study of beta chain features in type 1 diabetes. Study-wide findings and caveats: TCRB rearrangement may or may not be influenced by HLA type; here this remained unresolved. Patients with Type 1 diabetes showed moderately but significantly shorter TCRB CDR3s in all four CD4+ subsets.

V gene TRBV10-3 combines with J gene TRBJ1-5; D unclear. This TCR derives from a man under 40 with type 1 diabetes. The sample was naive CD4+ T cells from blood. CDR3 residues: CATEEGGNQPQHF. DNA for the CDR3: TGTGCCACCGAGGAGGGTGGCAATCAGCCCCAGCATTTT.